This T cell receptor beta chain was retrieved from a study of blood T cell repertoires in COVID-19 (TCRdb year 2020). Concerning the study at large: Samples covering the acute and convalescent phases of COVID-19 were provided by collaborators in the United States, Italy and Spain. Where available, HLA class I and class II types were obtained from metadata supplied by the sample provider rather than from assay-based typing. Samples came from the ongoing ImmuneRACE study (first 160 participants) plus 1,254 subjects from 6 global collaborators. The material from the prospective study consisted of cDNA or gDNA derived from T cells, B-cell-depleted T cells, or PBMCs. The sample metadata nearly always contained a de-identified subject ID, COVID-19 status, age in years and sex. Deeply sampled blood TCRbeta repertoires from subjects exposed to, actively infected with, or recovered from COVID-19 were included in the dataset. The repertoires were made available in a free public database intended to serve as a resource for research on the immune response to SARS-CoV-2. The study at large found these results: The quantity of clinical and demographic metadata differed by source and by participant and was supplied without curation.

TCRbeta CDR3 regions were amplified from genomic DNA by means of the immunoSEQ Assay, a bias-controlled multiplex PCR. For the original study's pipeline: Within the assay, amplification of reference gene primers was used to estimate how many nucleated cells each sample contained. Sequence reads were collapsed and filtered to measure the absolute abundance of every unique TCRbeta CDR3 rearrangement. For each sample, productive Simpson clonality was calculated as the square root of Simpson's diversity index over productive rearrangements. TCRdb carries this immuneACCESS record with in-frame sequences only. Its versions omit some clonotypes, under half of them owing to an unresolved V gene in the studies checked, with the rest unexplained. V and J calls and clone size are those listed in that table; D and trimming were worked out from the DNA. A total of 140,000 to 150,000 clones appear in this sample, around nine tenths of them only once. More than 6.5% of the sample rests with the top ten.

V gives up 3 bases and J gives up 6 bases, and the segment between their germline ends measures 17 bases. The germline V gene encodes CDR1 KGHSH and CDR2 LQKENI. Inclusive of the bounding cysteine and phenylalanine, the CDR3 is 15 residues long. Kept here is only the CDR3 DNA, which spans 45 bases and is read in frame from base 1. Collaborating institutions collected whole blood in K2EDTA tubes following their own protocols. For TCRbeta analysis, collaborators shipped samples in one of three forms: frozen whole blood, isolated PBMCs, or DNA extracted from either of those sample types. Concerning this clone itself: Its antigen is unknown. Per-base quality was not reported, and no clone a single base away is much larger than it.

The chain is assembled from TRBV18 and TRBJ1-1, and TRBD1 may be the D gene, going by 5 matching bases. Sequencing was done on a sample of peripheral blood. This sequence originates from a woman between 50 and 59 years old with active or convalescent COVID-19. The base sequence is TGTGCCAGCTCACCTATAATAGGGGTGGATTCTGAAGCTTTCTTT. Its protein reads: CASSPIIGVDSEAFF.